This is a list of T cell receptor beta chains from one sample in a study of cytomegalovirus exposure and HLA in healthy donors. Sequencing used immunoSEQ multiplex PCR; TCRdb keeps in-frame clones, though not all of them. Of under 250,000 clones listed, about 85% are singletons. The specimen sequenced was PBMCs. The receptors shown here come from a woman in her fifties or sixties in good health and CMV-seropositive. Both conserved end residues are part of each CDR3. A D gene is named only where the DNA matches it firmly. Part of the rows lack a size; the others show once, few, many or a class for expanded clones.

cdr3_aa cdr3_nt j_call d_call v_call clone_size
CASSLRQGKGEKLFF TGCGCCAGCAGCTTGAGACAGGGCAAGGGGGAAAAACTGTTTTTT TRBJ1-4 TRBD1 TRBV5-1 .
CASSSPGLAGGPDTQYF TGTGCCAGCAGTTCTCCGGGACTAGCGGGGGGACCAGATACGCAGTATTTT TRBJ2-3 TRBD2 TRBV27 once
CASRPRGAGGTFTYNEQFF TGTGCCAGTAGGCCCCGGGGGGCGGGGGGGACCTTTACCTACAATGAGCAGTTCTTC TRBJ2-1 TRBD2 TRBV19 .
CASSQVPSGGGETQYF TGCGCCAGCAGCCAAGTGCCCAGCGGGGGAGGGGAGACCCAGTACTTC TRBJ2-5 TRBD2 TRBV4-1 .
CAWSVTSRGGGYTF TGTGCCTGGAGTGTAACCAGTCGGGGGGGAGGCTACACCTTC TRBJ1-2 . TRBV30 .
CASSLGGTGGYGYTF TGTGCCAGCAGCTTAGGCGGGACAGGGGGCTATGGCTACACCTTC TRBJ1-2 TRBD1 TRBV7-2 .
CASSSQLAGNNEQFF TGCGCCAGCAGCTCGCAACTAGCGGGGAACAATGAGCAGTTCTTC TRBJ2-1 TRBD2 TRBV5-1 .
CASSPGQTMNTEAFF TGCGCCAGCAGTCCGGGACAGACTATGAACACTGAAGCTTTCTTT TRBJ1-1 TRBD1 TRBV5-1 .
CASSLGTGENTEAFF TGTGCCAGCAGTCTCGGGACAGGCGAGAACACTGAAGCTTTCTTT TRBJ1-1 TRBD1 TRBV6-6 .
CASSKRTGYTFF TGTGCCAGCAGTAAGAGAACAGGGTATACTTTCTTT TRBJ1-1 . TRBV28 .
CASSSGTGDGYTF TGCGCCAGCAGCTCGGGGACAGGGGACGGCTACACCTTC TRBJ1-2 TRBD1 TRBV5-1 .
CASSPSLGVDGYTF TGTGCCAGCAGCCCTTCATTAGGGGTGGACGGCTACACCTTC TRBJ1-2 . TRBV5-4 .
CASSNRDRDGYTF TGTGCCAGCAGTAACAGGGATCGGGATGGCTACACCTTC TRBJ1-2 . TRBV28 .
CASSDSSITDTQYF TGTGCCAGCTCGGACAGCTCCATCACAGATACGCAGTATTTT TRBJ2-3 . TRBV18 .
CASSLAREADTQYF TGTGCCAGCAGCTTAGCCCGAGAAGCAGATACGCAGTATTTT TRBJ2-3 . TRBV7-3 .
CASSPGGGGYTF TGTGCCAGCAGCCCGGGGGGGGGAGGCTACACCTTC TRBJ1-2 . TRBV28 .
CASTRGGAAYNEQFF TGTGCCAGTACCCGCGGGGGGGCAGCTTACAATGAGCAGTTCTTC TRBJ2-1 TRBD2 TRBV19 once
CASSPTVSRTDTQYF TGTGCCAGCAGTCCCACTGTGTCTCGCACAGATACGCAGTATTTT TRBJ2-3 . TRBV6-1 .
CASSPSLAGEQFF TGTGCCAGCAGCCCTAGTCTAGCGGGGGAGCAGTTCTTC TRBJ2-1 TRBD2 TRBV7-9 .
CASSQDFSVNYGYTF TGTGCCAGCAGCCAAGATTTCTCGGTTAACTATGGCTACACCTTC TRBJ1-2 . TRBV4-2 .
CAWSSDRGATEAFF TGTGCCTGGAGTTCCGACAGGGGTGCCACTGAAGCTTTCTTT TRBJ1-1 TRBD1 TRBV30 .
CAWSERTSSANVLTF TGTGCCTGGAGTGAGAGGACATCGTCGGCCAACGTCCTGACTTTC TRBJ2-6 . TRBV30 .
CASSRSQETQYF TGTGCCAGCAGCCGGAGCCAAGAGACCCAGTACTTC TRBJ2-5 . TRBV7-8 .
CASSPRTGGLNTGELFF TGTGCCAGCAGCCCTCGGACAGGGGGCCTTAACACCGGGGAGCTGTTTTTT TRBJ2-2 TRBD1 TRBV13 .
CASSGDRAWNEQFF TGTGCCAGCAGCGGCGACAGGGCCTGGAATGAGCAGTTCTTC TRBJ2-1 TRBD1 TRBV11-1 .
CASLSEGIPYNEQFF TGTGCCAGCCTCTCTGAGGGTATTCCCTACAATGAGCAGTTCTTC TRBJ2-1 . TRBV6-6 .
CASSPAPYYKVDKETQYF TGTGCCAGCAGCCCGGCCCCTTACTATAAAGTAGATAAAGAGACCCAGTACTTC TRBJ2-5 . TRBV7-9 .
CASSLHIADNEKLFF TGCGCCAGCAGCCTTCATATCGCGGATAATGAAAAACTGTTTTTT TRBJ1-4 . TRBV4-3 .
CASSPPLSTGSLHEQYF TGTGCCAGCTCACCCCCGTTATCGACAGGGTCGCTTCACGAGCAGTACTTC TRBJ2-7 TRBD1 TRBV18 .
CSVELNRRTAEAFF TGCAGCGTTGAATTGAACAGGCGAACGGCTGAAGCTTTCTTT TRBJ1-1 . TRBV29-1 .
CASSPLRLAGAGYTF TGTGCCAGCAGCCCTCTGAGGTTGGCAGGGGCCGGCTACACCTTC TRBJ1-2 . TRBV11-2 once
CATGVGLVSEAFF TGTGCCACGGGGGTGGGCCTTGTTAGTGAAGCTTTCTTT TRBJ1-1 . TRBV28 .
CASSRSLNEKLFF TGTGCCAGCAGCCGGAGTCTAAATGAAAAACTGTTTTTT TRBJ1-4 . TRBV11-2 .
CASSRTGLGQPQHF TGCGCCAGCAGCAGGACAGGGTTAGGCCAGCCCCAGCATTTT TRBJ1-5 TRBD1 TRBV5-1 .
CASSLNGGETQYF TGTGCCAGCAGCCTGAATGGAGGAGAGACCCAGTACTTC TRBJ2-5 . TRBV6-5 .
CASSPEGTGYNEQFF TGTGCCAGCAGCCCCGAAGGGACAGGGTACAATGAGCAGTTCTTC TRBJ2-1 TRBD1 TRBV7-9 .
CASSFLRGGNEQFF TGTGCCAGCAGCTTTCTTCGGGGTGGCAATGAGCAGTTCTTC TRBJ2-1 . TRBV7-8 .
CASRDRTGRYQPQHF TGTGCCAGCAGGGACAGAACTGGGAGATATCAGCCCCAGCATTTT TRBJ1-5 . TRBV2 .
CASGLTGGSTDTQYF TGTGCTAGTGGTTTGACAGGGGGGAGCACAGATACGCAGTATTTT TRBJ2-3 TRBD1 TRBV12-5 .
CASSIARTTQETQYF TGTGCCAGTAGTATAGCTCGGACAACCCAAGAGACCCAGTACTTC TRBJ2-5 . TRBV19 .
CAWSAQAYYGYTF TGTGCCTGGAGTGCTCAGGCTTACTATGGCTACACCTTC TRBJ1-2 . TRBV30 .
CAGQGLNTEAFF TGTGCCGGACAGGGCCTGAACACTGAAGCTTTCTTT TRBJ1-1 TRBD1 TRBV7-9 .
CAISDRRDTEAFF TGTGCCATCAGTGACAGGAGGGACACTGAAGCTTTCTTT TRBJ1-1 . TRBV10-3 .
CASSEALGGEKQYF TGTGCCAGCAGTGAAGCGCTGGGAGGGGAGAAGCAGTACTTC TRBJ2-7 TRBD2 TRBV6-1 .
CASSPSGAPYNEQFF TGTGCCAGCAGCCCTAGCGGGGCACCCTACAATGAGCAGTTCTTC TRBJ2-1 TRBD2 TRBV7-2 .
CASSVSGATEAFF TGTGCCAGCAGCGTATCTGGGGCGACTGAAGCTTTCTTT TRBJ1-1 . TRBV9 .
CASRLAGGQSASTDTQYF TGCGCCAGCCGGCTAGCGGGGGGGCAAAGTGCTAGCACAGATACGCAGTATTTT TRBJ2-3 TRBD2 TRBV5-1 .
CASSLLPTTNTGELFF TGTGCCAGCAGCTTATTACCAACAACGAACACCGGGGAGCTGTTTTTT TRBJ2-2 . TRBV7-3 .
CASSIQTGGEAFF TGTGCCAGTAGTATACAGACAGGGGGGGAAGCTTTCTTT TRBJ1-1 TRBD1 TRBV19 .
CASSEGQGAIYEQYF TGTGCCAGCAGCGAAGGACAGGGGGCAATATACGAGCAGTACTTC TRBJ2-7 TRBD1 TRBV7-8 .
CASSLESRVYYGYTF TGCGCCAGCAGCTTGGAGAGTCGGGTTTACTATGGCTACACCTTC TRBJ1-2 . TRBV5-1 few
CASSVPGSYNSPLHF TGTGCCAGCAGCGTGCCGGGGTCCTATAATTCACCCCTCCACTTT TRBJ1-6 . TRBV14 .
CASSLSQGAGQPQHF TGTGCCAGCTCACTCTCGCAGGGGGCAGGGCAGCCCCAGCATTTT TRBJ1-5 TRBD1 TRBV18 once